This T cell receptor beta chain stems from a study of T cells in localized non-small cell lung cancer. Whole-study results and caveats: Longer survival (overall) was linked to higher T cell density in blood. Tumor trailed uninvolved adjacent lung in T cell clonality, which peaked there.

Data came from immunoSEQ multiplex PCR; TCRdb stores just in-frame clones and leaves some out. This sample carries 25,000 to 35,000 clones, around 89% of them seen once, and the ten largest clones take 10% to 15%. Unmatched junction bases numbered 7, after V lost 2 bases and J lost 6 bases. Germline CDR1 and CDR2: SGHNT and YYREEE (reference sequence). The CDR3 has 16 amino acids. As concerns this clone: Antigen specificity is unknown.

The sequences come from peripheral blood, collected before any cancer treatment. The sequence derives from a female donor older than 55 with stage III squamous cell lung carcinoma. The chain couples TRBV5-4 to TRBJ1-3; 11 nucleotides agree with TRBD1. CDR3 sequence: CASSFPGQGAANTIYF. The CDR3 bases are TGTGCCAGCAGCTTCCCCGGACAGGGGGCCGCAAACACCATATATTTT.